This T cell receptor beta chain was identified in a study of glioma-infiltrating T cells. Using RNA template, CDR3s of TCR alpha and beta were amplified with iRepertoire arm-PCR. Using its own MiXCR run on the multiplex PCR reads, TCRdb lists one record per CDR3 protein. The sample has fewer than 500,000 distinct CDR3 sequences, 35% to 45% seen once; the top ten hold 12%. The germline gives CDR1 SGHTA, CDR2 FQGNSA. The V end lost 7 bases, the J end lost 0 bases, and 14 bases lay between the germline ends. The CDR3 extends over 15 amino acids. As concerns this clonotype: What it binds is not known.

General study points: Non-neoplastic patients had below-expected tissue-blood divergence, while all gliomas exceeded expectation.

The sequencing input was glioma tissue, nonneoplastic brain tissue, or PBMCs (not recorded which). V and J are TRBV7-2 and TRBJ2-3; TRBD2 might be the D (5 bases). The clonotype was recovered from a human donor with low-grade glioma or glioblastoma, undergoing nonglioma brain surgery, or in good health (not recorded which). The CDR3 nucleotides are TGTGCCAGCACCTGGGTAGCGCCTAGCACAGATACGCAGTATTTT. Translation gives CASTWVAPSTDTQYF.